Below are 27 T cell receptor beta chains sequenced from a single sample in a study of blood T cells in healthy people across ages. The authors ran a second PCR of 7 to 11 cycles using a sample-barcoded 5' primer and a J-beta primer mix. TCRdb re-called the 5' RACE reads with MiXCR, one entry per CDR3 protein. Among just under 900,000 distinct CDR3 sequences listed, under 35% were seen once. Sequencing input: blood. The receptor source for this set is a woman older than 75 in good health.

The chain has TRBV20-1 and TRBJ1-6, with unresolved D. Germline-derived CDR1 and CDR2 are DFQATT and SNEGSKA (reference sequence). The CDR3 contains 20 residues. V was shortened by 0 bases and J by 0 bases, with 21 bases between the two germline ends. The CDR3 DNA sequence: TGCAGTGCTAGAGATTTTGGATGGCAGTCGAAGAGCTCCTATAATTCACCCCTCCACTTT. Its translation: CSARDFGWQSKSSYNSPLHF.

This clonotype was seen more than once but under ten times. The chain recombines TRBV7-2 with TRBJ1-2; D unresolved. The CDR3 contains 15 residues. The V end lost 2 bases, the J end lost 4 bases, and 14 bases lay between the germline ends. CDR1 is SGHTA and CDR2 is FQGNSA in the germline V gene. The CDR3 protein is CASSLRQSESYGYTF. In DNA, the CDR3 is TGTGCCAGCAGCTTAAGGCAATCCGAATCCTATGGCTACACCTTC.

This clonotype was detected ten times or more. The chain has TRBV7-2 and TRBJ2-7; 10 bases map to TRBD2. Germline CDR1 reads SGHTA; CDR2 reads FQGNSA. The CDR3 length is 15 residues. The junction had 10 bases not matched to a gene; V was cut back by 5 bases and J by 6 bases. CDR3 in DNA: TGTGCCAGCAGCCTAACTAGCGGGGTTGACGGCGAGCAGTACTTC. Translated: CASSLTSGVDGEQYF.

This clonotype was picked up one time. This clone may be a read error of a much larger clone one base away. The CDR3 bases are TGTGCCAGCAGCGACCCCAGGGGATCCAATGAGCAGTACTTC. Translated: CASSDPRGSNEQYF. The rearrangement joins TRBV7-2 to TRBJ2-5; a weak D match, TRBD1 (6 bases). The CDR3 is 14 residues long. Trimming stripped 5 bases from V and 11 bases from J, with 21 bases between. The germline CDR1 and CDR2 sequences are SGHTA and FQGNSA.

This clonotype was seen many times. The junction does not match germline at one end; this may be a read error. This chain uses TRBV5-1 with TRBJ2-7; 7 nucleotides match TRBD1. Germline CDR1 is SGHRS and CDR2 is YFSETQ. This CDR3 is 15 amino acids long. The DNA for the CDR3 is TGTGCCAGCAGTTTGGGACAGACAAGCTCCTACGAGCAGTACTTC. It encodes CASSLGQTSSYEQYF.

This clonotype was seen ten or more times. This chain links TRBV27 with TRBJ1-6, with TRBD1 as a possible D gene (5 bases). CDR3 length: 13 residues. Trimming shortened V by 6 bases and J by 4 bases, and 7 bases separated the two germline ends. CDR1 is MNHEY and CDR2 is SMNVEV in the germline V gene (reference sequence). As DNA, the CDR3 is TGTGCCAGCAGCCCAGGGTATAATTCACCCCTCCACTTT. This encodes CASSPGYNSPLHF.

This clonotype was counted ten times or more. The chain uses TRBV12-3 or TRBV12-4 and TRBJ2-3; D might be TRBD1 (6 bases). The length of the CDR3 is 14 residues. Trimming removed 6 bases from V and 2 bases from J, with 12 bases in between. CDR3 in amino acids: CASSLRDNTDTQYF. Here the CDR3 DNA reads TGTGCCAGCAGCCTTCGGGACAACACAGATACGCAGTATTTT.

V and J are TRBV29-1 and TRBJ2-3; possible D gene TRBD1, 6 bases. The germline V and J ends were trimmed by 4 bases and 0 bases, with 11 bases remaining between them. The CDR3 consists of 14 residues. Germline V gene data show CDR1 as SQVTM and CDR2 as ANQGSEA. CDR3 bases: TGCAGCGTTGCCGGACAGATGAGCACAGATACGCAGTATTTT. Protein: CSVAGQMSTDTQYF.

This clonotype was seen a single time. This chain joins TRBV7-9 and TRBJ1-1; 8 positions match TRBD1. Germline loops: CDR1 SEHNR, CDR2 FQNEAQ (reference sequence). The CDR3 spans 14 residues. V shed 4 bases and J 6 bases; nucleotides not matched to a gene: 7. The CDR3 DNA follows: TGTGCCAGCAGCTACCAGGGGGCCACCTCTGAAGCTTTCTTT. This codes for CASSYQGATSEAFF.

This chain connects TRBV20-1 to TRBJ2-7, with D possibly matching TRBD2 (6 bases). Germline loops: CDR1 DFQATT, CDR2 SNEGSKA (reference sequence). The ends were cut back, 3 bases at V and 3 bases at J, with 12 bases in the middle. The CDR3 contains 13 residues. CDR3 residues: CSARPGLNYEQYF. CDR3 DNA: TGCAGTGCTAGGCCGGGACTTAACTACGAGCAGTACTTC.

For this clonotype: A much larger clone lies one base from this, so it may be a read error. J is TRBJ1-4 and V is TRBV5-1, with D perhaps TRBD1 (5 bases). The germline gives CDR1 SGHRS, CDR2 YFSETQ. This CDR3 has 14 residues. The CDR3 reads CAGSLIGESEKLFF. The CDR3 DNA reads as TGCGCCGGCAGCTTGATAGGGGAATCGGAAAAACTGTTTTTT.

This clonotype was detected only a few times. CDR3 in amino acids: CASSQQRDRRTQYF. The CDR3 DNA reads TGTGCCAGCAGCCAACAGCGGGACCGGCGGACCCAGTACTTC. This chain links TRBV3-1 with TRBJ2-5; 7 bases fit TRBD2. The germline CDR1 and CDR2 sequences are LGHDT and YNNKEL (reference sequence). The CDR3 has 14 amino acids. V lost 2 bases and J lost 7; bases outside the gene matches: 7.

This clonotype was seen a handful of times. The genes are TRBV20-1 and TRBJ2-7; 12 nucleotides align to TRBD2. The J call may not be correct, given that the DNA end is closer to TRBJ2-4. The CDR3 is 17 amino acids. CDR1 is DFQATT and CDR2 is SNEGSKA in the germline V gene (reference sequence). For the CDR3, the DNA is TGCAGTGCTAGAGTTCAACTAGCGGGGGGCCAGGGAAACATTCAGTACTTC. This translates into CSARVQLAGGQGNIQYF.

The V gene is TRBV30, the J gene TRBJ1-1, with D tentatively TRBD1 (6 bases). Germline-derived CDR1 and CDR2 are GTSNPN and SVGIG (reference sequence). This CDR3 region has 13 residues. Trimming took 1 base from V and 1 from J, leaving 7 bases between them. CDR3 DNA: TGTGCCTGGAGTGCAGGGGCGAACACTGAAGCTTTCTTT. Protein: CAWSAGANTEAFF. The full variable domain, with the rest looked up from reference TRBV30 and TRBJ1-1, is SQTIHQWPATLVQPVGSPLSLECTVEGTSNPNLYWYRQAAGRGLQLLFYSVGIGQISSEVPQNLSASRPQDRQFILSSKKLLLSDSGFYLCAWSAGANTEAFFGQGTRLTVV.

V is TRBV24-1 and J is TRBJ2-7; D is possibly TRBD1 (5 bases). CDR3 length: 13 residues. Trimming removed 8 bases at V and 3 bases at J, with 13 bases between. Looked up from germline, CDR1 is KGHDR and CDR2 is SFDVKD. In DNA, the CDR3 is TGTGCCACCAAGAGGACATTACTCTACGAGCAGTACTTC. Protein sequence: CATKRTLLYEQYF.

This clonotype has a handful of counts. This clone may be a read error of a much larger clone one base away. V and J are TRBV12-3 or TRBV12-4 and TRBJ1-5, with 7 bases identical to TRBD1. The CDR3 runs 15 residues. The CDR3 DNA reads TGTGTCAGCAGCCTCACAGGGGCAAGGAATCAGCCCCAGCATTTT. Protein sequence: CVSSLTGARNQPQHF.

This clonotype showed up many times. The V gene is TRBV28, the J gene TRBJ2-7; D is perhaps TRBD2 (6 bases). Germline V gene data show CDR1 as MDHEN and CDR2 as SYDVKM. Trimming shortened V by 4 bases and J by 3 bases, and 13 bases separated the two germline ends. The CDR3 has 14 residues. This CDR3 is CASSWDFKGYEQYF. The CDR3 DNA sequence: TGTGCCAGCAGTTGGGACTTCAAAGGCTACGAGCAGTACTTC.

This clonotype appeared many times. The V call is TRBV7-9, the J call TRBJ2-1, with TRBD1 matching over 9 bases. Germline V gives CDR1 SEHNR, CDR2 FQNEAQ (reference sequence). V trimming: 3 bases; J trimming: 6 bases; junction bases outside the gene matches: 3. The CDR3 spans 14 residues. The CDR3 DNA follows: TGTGCCAGCAGCTTCGGACAGGGGAGCAATGAGCAGTTCTTC. Protein: CASSFGQGSNEQFF. The whole variable domain, filled in from reference TRBV7-9 and TRBJ2-1, reads DTGVSQNPRHKITKRGQNVTFRCDPISEHNRLYWYRQTLGQGPEFLTYFQNEAQLEKSRLLSDRFSAERPKGSFSTLEIQRTEQGDSAMYLCASSFGQGSNEQFFGPGTRLTVL.

A few counts support this clonotype. The genes are TRBV3-1 and TRBJ1-2, with a weak D call TRBD1 (6 bases). This CDR3 region has 15 residues. Germline assignment: CDR1 LGHDT and CDR2 YNNKEL (reference sequence). Between the trimmed V and J ends, which lost 0 bases and 4 bases, there was a span of 12 bases. This CDR3 is CASSQDMGRGYGYTF. CDR3 nucleotides: TGTGCCAGCAGCCAAGATATGGGCAGGGGCTATGGCTACACCTTC. The complete variable domain, with remaining parts taken from reference TRBV3-1 and TRBJ1-2, reads DTAVSQTPKYLVTQMGNDKSIKCEQNLGHDTMYWYKQDSKKFLKIMFSYNNKELIINETVPNRFSPKSPDKAHLNLHINSLELGDSAVYFCASSQDMGRGYGYTFGSGTRLTVV.

The chain has TRBV6-5 and TRBJ2-5; D remains unclear. Between the trimmed V and J ends, which lost 4 bases and 13 bases, there was a span of 22 bases. Germline CDR1 MNHEY, CDR2 SVGAGI. CDR3 length: 14 amino acids. This chain's CDR3 is CASSSSRASSERYF. Written as DNA, the CDR3 is TGTGCCAGCAGTTCAAGCCGGGCCTCCAGCGAGCGGTACTTC.

The chain links TRBV7-2 to TRBJ2-7; 11 bases align to TRBD2. This CDR3 comprises 14 residues. CDR1 SGHTA and CDR2 FQGNSA come from the germline V gene. V lost 4 bases and J lost 4; bases outside the gene matches: 3. The CDR3 region has the DNA TGTGCCAGCAGCTATAGGACTAGCGGGTACGAGCAGTACTTC. This translates into CASSYRTSGYEQYF.

This clonotype was observed a few times. This chain links TRBV9 with TRBJ2-3; tentative D call: TRBD1 (5 bases). The germline gives CDR1 SGDLS, CDR2 YYNGEE. Trimming took off 4 bases at V and 2 bases at J, with 17 bases between the two ends. The CDR3 length is 16 residues. The chain's CDR3 is CASSRSSGAYTDTQYF. Written as DNA, the CDR3 is TGTGCCAGCAGCCGATCGTCTGGGGCCTACACAGATACGCAGTATTTT.

About this clonotype itself: Germline is not matched at one junction end, which may reflect a read error. CDR3 in amino acids: CAGSPDRGLSNTEAFF. The CDR3 nucleotides read TGTGCCGGCTCACCAGACAGGGGGCTGTCGAACACTGAAGCTTTCTTT. V usage is TRBV18 and J usage is TRBJ1-1; TRBD1 matches at 10 bases. Germline CDR1 KGHSH, CDR2 LQKENI. The CDR3 consists of 16 residues.

The chain is built from TRBV5-4 and TRBJ2-3; D is unclear. The CDR3 sequence is 18 residues long. V shed 4 bases and J shed 2 bases, with 23 bases lying between them. Germline assignment: CDR1 SGHNT and CDR2 YYREEE (reference sequence). The CDR3 is CASSGVSHSGTSTDTQYF. As DNA, the CDR3 is TGTGCCAGCAGCGGAGTTAGTCATTCAGGAACCTCCACAGATACGCAGTATTTT.

Of note for this clonotype: Since a much larger clone is just one base distant, this may be a read error. V and J are TRBV27 and TRBJ1-6; D remains unclear. Germline-derived CDR1 and CDR2 are MNHEY and SMNVEV (reference sequence). The CDR3 spans 15 residues. CDR3 sequence (DNA): TGTGCCGGCAGTAATAGGCCTTTCGGTAATTCACCCCTCCACTTT. This translates into CAGSNRPFGNSPLHF.

A note on this clonotype: This may come from a read error, since a much larger clone is one base off. The CDR3 bases are TGCGCCAGCAGCCAAGAGGTGACAGCCCCAGAGACCCAGTACTTC. This sequence encodes CASSQEVTAPETQYF. This chain connects TRBV4-1 to TRBJ2-5, with D maybe TRBD1 (5 bases). Trimming cost V 0 bases and J 4 bases, with 12 bases left between them. The CDR3 is 15 amino acids. CDR1 is MGHRA and CDR2 is YSYEKL in the germline V gene.

In this sample, this clonotype turned up many times. The chain combines TRBV7-9 with TRBJ2-5; 9 bases agree with TRBD2. This CDR3 has 15 residues. The ends lost 4 bases at V and 2 bases at J; junction bases unmatched: 5. Germline V gene data show CDR1 as SEHNR and CDR2 as FQNEAQ (reference sequence). Written as DNA, the CDR3 is TGTGCCAGCAGCTACTATAGCGGGGGACAAGAGACCCAGTACTTC. It encodes CASSYYSGGQETQYF.